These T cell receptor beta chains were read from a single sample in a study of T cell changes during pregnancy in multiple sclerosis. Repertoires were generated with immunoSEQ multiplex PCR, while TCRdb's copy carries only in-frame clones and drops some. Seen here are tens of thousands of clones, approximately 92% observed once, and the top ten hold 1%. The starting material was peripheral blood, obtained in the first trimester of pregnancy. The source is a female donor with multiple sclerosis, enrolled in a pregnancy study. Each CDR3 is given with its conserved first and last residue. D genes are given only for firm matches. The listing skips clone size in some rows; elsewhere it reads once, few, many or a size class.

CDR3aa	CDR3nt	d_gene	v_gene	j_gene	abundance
CASSLLAGTTDTQYF	TGTGCCAGCAGTTTGCTAGCGGGGACAACAGATACGCAGTATTTT	TRBD2	TRBV6-5	TRBJ2-3	.
CASSESHTSNQPQHF	TGTGCCAGCAGTGAGTCCCACACTAGCAATCAGCCCCAGCATTTT	.	TRBV6-1	TRBJ1-5	.
CASSLDGQGATEAFF	TGCGCCAGCAGCTTGGACGGACAGGGGGCCACTGAAGCTTTCTTT	TRBD1	TRBV5-1	TRBJ1-1	.
CASSQDRLLTGRNEKLFF	TGCGCCAGCAGCCAAGATCGTCTTCTCACAGGGCGCAATGAAAAACTGTTTTTT	.	TRBV4-1	TRBJ1-4	.
CAISATGTSGSNEQFF	TGTGCCATCAGTGCAACCGGGACTAGCGGGAGCAATGAGCAGTTCTTC	TRBD2	TRBV10-3	TRBJ2-1	.
CASSIGTGGPYEQYF	TGTGCCAGCAGCATTGGGACAGGTGGTCCCTACGAGCAGTACTTC	TRBD1	TRBV7-6	TRBJ2-7	.
CASSPGLAGGGYQETQYF	TGTGCCAGCAGCCCCGGACTAGCGGGAGGAGGGTACCAAGAGACCCAGTACTTC	TRBD2	TRBV7-9	TRBJ2-5	.
CASSLQALAEAFF	TGTGCCAGCAGCCTTCAGGCTTTGGCTGAAGCTTTCTTT	.	TRBV7-9	TRBJ1-1	.
CASSSGLAGHNRMSTDTQYF	TGTGCCAGCAGTTCGGGACTAGCGGGACATAACCGGATGAGCACAGATACGCAGTATTTT	TRBD2	TRBV27	TRBJ2-3	.
CSGRQGEKLFF	TGCAGCGGAAGACAGGGTGAAAAACTGTTTTTT	TRBD1	TRBV29-1	TRBJ1-4	.
CASSRALYGYTF	TGTGCCAGCAGCAGGGCGCTCTATGGCTACACCTTC	.	TRBV2	TRBJ1-2	.
CASSIQGSESPQYF	TGTGCCAGTAGTATACAGGGTTCTGAGTCCCCGCAGTACTTC	.	TRBV19	TRBJ2-7	medium-sized
CASSLTGQGNYGYTF	TGTGCCAGCAGCCTCACGGGACAGGGAAACTATGGCTACACCTTC	TRBD1	TRBV13	TRBJ1-2	.
CASSPQTGELFF	TGTGCCAGCAGCCCTCAGACCGGGGAGCTGTTTTTT	.	TRBV7-8	TRBJ2-2	.
CASSLETGTGNYGYTF	TGTGCCAGCAGCTTAGAAACCGGGACAGGGAACTATGGCTACACCTTC	TRBD1	TRBV7-8	TRBJ1-2	.
CASSPGLGGLAGELFF	TGTGCCAGCAGCCCCGGACTGGGTGGATTGGCCGGGGAGCTGTTTTTT	.	TRBV5-4	TRBJ2-2	.
CASSPRTGPTYEQYF	TGTGCCAGTAGTCCTCGGACAGGCCCGACCTACGAGCAGTACTTC	TRBD1	TRBV19	TRBJ2-7	.